These T cell receptor beta chains were read from a single sample in a study of beta chain features in type 1 diabetes. TCRdb keeps only in-frame clones here, not all; method: immunoSEQ multiplex PCR. The sample consists of hundreds of thousands of clones, roughly 12% of them appearing once. The sequenced sample was naive CD4+ T cells from blood. The receptors shown here come from a man between 18 and 29 years old in good health. CDR3s include the opening cysteine and the closing phenylalanine or tryptophan. D genes are given only for firm matches. Size tells how often a clone was seen (once, few, many) or the class of an expanded clone, and some rows leave it out.

size: few
D: TRBD2
V: TRBV29-1
J: TRBJ2-6
DNA: TGCAGCGTTGGGACGGGGGGTAACCCTGGGGCCAACGTCCTGACTTTC
CDR3: CSVGTGGNPGANVLTF

size: few
D: -
V: TRBV6-5
J: TRBJ1-2
DNA: TGTGCCAGCACTCTCGGGGGGATAAGCGGCTACACCTTC
CDR3: CASTLGGISGYTF

size: few
D: -
V: TRBV20-1
J: TRBJ2-1
DNA: TGCAGTGCTAGTTTCCGGGATAGACAGTTCTTC
CDR3: CSASFRDRQFF

size: -
D: -
V: TRBV11-2
J: TRBJ2-2
DNA: TGTGCCAGCAGCTTGGACAGCAACACCGGGGAGCTGTTTTTT
CDR3: CASSLDSNTGELFF

size: -
D: TRBD1
V: TRBV5-5
J: TRBJ2-1
DNA: TGTGCCAGCAGCTTGGGGGGACAGGGAGGTCATGGTGAGCAGTTCTTC
CDR3: CASSLGGQGGHGEQFF

size: -
D: -
V: TRBV4-3
J: TRBJ2-7
DNA: TGCGCCAGCAGCCAAGATGTCGTCAGGGGCAGGCACGAGCAGTACTTC
CDR3: CASSQDVVRGRHEQYF

size: -
D: TRBD1
V: TRBV6-5
J: TRBJ2-7
DNA: TGTGCCAGCAGTTACGGGCAGGGGGCCTACGAGCAGTACTTC
CDR3: CASSYGQGAYEQYF

size: few
D: -
V: TRBV9
J: TRBJ2-2
DNA: TGTGCCAGCAGCGTAGTGGGGACACCGAACACCGGGGAGCTGTTTTTT
CDR3: CASSVVGTPNTGELFF

size: -
D: -
V: TRBV7-2
J: TRBJ2-7
DNA: TGTGCCAGCAGCTTAGACGGGAGCCACTCCTACGAGCAGTACTTC
CDR3: CASSLDGSHSYEQYF

size: few
D: -
V: TRBV7-3
J: TRBJ1-1
DNA: TGTGCCAGCAGCTCGCTGGGGGGAGGCACTGAAGCTTTCTTT
CDR3: CASSSLGGGTEAFF

size: -
D: TRBD2
V: TRBV18
J: TRBJ2-1
DNA: TGTGCCAGCTCACCCCCGGGACTAGCGGACTACAATGAGCAGTTCTTC
CDR3: CASSPPGLADYNEQFF

size: few
D: TRBD2
V: TRBV30
J: TRBJ2-1
DNA: TGTGCCCGGGGGGGGGCGGGAGCTAGCGAGCAGTTCTTC
CDR3: CARGGAGASEQFF

size: -
D: TRBD2
V: TRBV5-1
J: TRBJ2-5
DNA: TGCGCCAGCAGTCCCGGGACTAGCTCTCTGGGGGAGACCCAGTACTTC
CDR3: CASSPGTSSLGETQYF

size: -
D: -
V: TRBV4-3
J: TRBJ1-5
DNA: TGCGCCAGCAGCCAAGATCTTGGCCAGCCCCAGCATTTT
CDR3: CASSQDLGQPQHF

size: -
D: -
V: TRBV6-6
J: TRBJ2-7
DNA: TGTGCCAGCAAGGCGGGACAGATCTACGAGCAGTACTTC
CDR3: CASKAGQIYEQYF

size: few
D: -
V: TRBV7-2
J: TRBJ1-5
DNA: TGTGCCAGCAGCCAAACAGGGTTGAGCAATCAGCCCCAGCATTTT
CDR3: CASSQTGLSNQPQHF

size: -
D: -
V: TRBV2
J: TRBJ2-2
DNA: TGTGCCAGCAGAGAGCTGGTGTACACCGGGGAGCTGTTTTTT
CDR3: CASRELVYTGELFF

size: -
D: -
V: TRBV4-1
J: TRBJ2-1
DNA: TGCGCCAGCAGCAACCTCGGGGGAGTCTCCTACAATGAGCAGTTCTTC
CDR3: CASSNLGGVSYNEQFF

size: -
D: -
V: TRBV5-6
J: TRBJ2-7
DNA: TGTGCCAGCACGACAGTGCGCCCCTACGAGCAGTACTTC
CDR3: CASTTVRPYEQYF

size: -
D: TRBD1
V: TRBV5-6
J: TRBJ2-7
DNA: TGTGCCAGCAGCTTACAGGGGACGGGCTCCTACGAGCAGTACTTC
CDR3: CASSLQGTGSYEQYF

size: few
D: -
V: TRBV7-3
J: TRBJ2-1
DNA: TGTGCCAGCAGCTTAGACACGTTGGTCAATGAGCAGTTCTTC
CDR3: CASSLDTLVNEQFF

size: -
D: TRBD2
V: TRBV15
J: TRBJ2-1
DNA: TGTGCCACCAGCAGAGATTTAGCGGGGGAGACCAATGAGCAGTTCTTC
CDR3: CATSRDLAGETNEQFF

size: few
D: -
V: TRBV29-1
J: TRBJ1-1
DNA: TGCAGCGTTGTACAGCTAATGAACACTGAAGCTTTCTTT
CDR3: CSVVQLMNTEAFF

size: -
D: TRBD2
V: TRBV28
J: TRBJ2-6
DNA: TGTGCCAGCAGGACCGGGGGGATTGTGGCCAACGTCCTGACTTTC
CDR3: CASRTGGIVANVLTF

size: few
D: -
V: TRBV6-5
J: TRBJ2-4
DNA: TGTGCCAGCAGTTACTCGGCAGGACTAGCCAAAAACATTCAGTACTTC
CDR3: CASSYSAGLAKNIQYF

size: -
D: -
V: TRBV29-1
J: TRBJ2-5
DNA: TGCAGCGTGCAGGCATCCCAAGAGACCCAGTACTTC
CDR3: CSVQASQETQYF

size: few
D: -
V: TRBV28
J: TRBJ1-1
DNA: TGTGCCAGCAGAACAGTGAACACTGAAGCTTTCTTT
CDR3: CASRTVNTEAFF

size: few
D: -
V: TRBV7-9
J: TRBJ2-2
DNA: TGTGCCAGCAGCTTTGGGGCCACACCCGGGGAGCTGTTTTTT
CDR3: CASSFGATPGELFF

size: few
D: TRBD1
V: TRBV28
J: TRBJ2-7
DNA: TGTGCCAGCAGTTTCGAGGCAGGGGGCTTAGGCGAGCAGTACTTC
CDR3: CASSFEAGGLGEQYF

size: few
D: -
V: TRBV6-5
J: TRBJ2-5
DNA: TGTGCCAGCAGGGTGGGGGCCCGGGAGACCCAGTACTTC
CDR3: CASRVGARETQYF

size: few
D: TRBD2
V: TRBV9
J: TRBJ2-5
DNA: TGTGCCAGCAGCAAGGGACTAGCGGGAGGGATTCAAGAGACCCAGTACTTC
CDR3: CASSKGLAGGIQETQYF

size: -
D: -
V: TRBV6-5
J: TRBJ2-5
DNA: TGTGCCAGCAGTTGGGAGGGGGGACTGCAAGAGACCCAGTACTTC
CDR3: CASSWEGGLQETQYF

size: -
D: -
V: TRBV7-8
J: TRBJ2-7
DNA: TGTGCCAGCAGCAACAGGGTCTACGAGCAGTACTTC
CDR3: CASSNRVYEQYF

size: few
D: TRBD2
V: TRBV6-5
J: TRBJ2-1
DNA: TGTGCCAGCAGTTCGGGGGGACTCCTCTTGTACAATGAGCAGTTCTTC
CDR3: CASSSGGLLLYNEQFF

size: -
D: -
V: TRBV19
J: TRBJ1-4
DNA: TGTGCCAGTACCATACAGGGAACTAATGAAAAACTGTTTTTT
CDR3: CASTIQGTNEKLFF

size: few
D: -
V: TRBV5-6
J: TRBJ1-1
DNA: TGTGCCAGCAGCTTGAGCGGCACTGAAGCTTTCTTT
CDR3: CASSLSGTEAFF

size: few
D: TRBD2
V: TRBV6-6
J: TRBJ2-1
DNA: TGTGCCAGCAGTTACTTCCGGGAGGGTGAGCAGTTCTTC
CDR3: CASSYFREGEQFF

size: -
D: TRBD1
V: TRBV7-9
J: TRBJ1-1
DNA: TGTGCCAGCAGCCTCCAGGGGGAGAACACTGAAGCTTTCTTT
CDR3: CASSLQGENTEAFF

size: -
D: TRBD1
V: TRBV28
J: TRBJ1-2
DNA: TGTGCCAGCGCAAGCTCCGGGACAGAGTTTAACTATGGCTACACCTTC
CDR3: CASASSGTEFNYGYTF

size: few
D: -
V: TRBV7-2
J: TRBJ1-5
DNA: TGTGCCAGCAGCCTTCAGGACAGCCAGCCCCAGCATTTT
CDR3: CASSLQDSQPQHF

size: -
D: TRBD2
V: TRBV29-1
J: TRBJ2-7
DNA: TGCAGCGTTGGGGCCGCGAGCGGGGGTCCCTTCTCCTACGAGCAGTACTTC
CDR3: CSVGAASGGPFSYEQYF